The 7 T cell receptor beta chains listed next were all sequenced from one sample in a study of blood T cells in healthy people across ages. A second PCR, run for about 6 to 11 cycles, used a sample-barcoded 5' primer plus a J-beta primer mix. Each CDR3 protein is one row after TCRdb ran MiXCR on the 5' RACE reads. The repertoire consists of over 1,300,000 distinct CDR3 sequences, with 59% occurring once and the leading ten covering more than 6%. Sequenced: blood. These receptors all stem from a man between 18 and 35 years old in good health.

J is TRBJ2-3 and V is TRBV6-1, with a tentative D call TRBD2 (6 bases). Between the trimmed V and J ends, which lost 2 bases and 6 bases, there was a span of 12 bases. Per the germline V gene, CDR1 is MNHNS and CDR2 is SASEGT. The CDR3 extends over 14 amino acids. The CDR3 reads CASSEWSGDDTQYF. The CDR3 coding sequence is TGTGCCAGCAGTGAATGGTCGGGGGACGATACGCAGTATTTT.

The gene calls are TRBV25-1 and TRBJ1-2, with TRBD1 matching over 7 bases. Germline V lookup: CDR1 MGHDK, CDR2 SYGVNS. The V segment lost 6 bases and the J segment 8 bases; nucleotides outside the gene matches: 6. This CDR3 spans 12 amino acids. The CDR3, as DNA: TGTGCCAGCAGACAGGGGAAAGGGGGCTACACCTTC. Protein sequence: CASRQGKGGYTF.

This clonotype turned up a few times. The chain employs TRBV3-1 and TRBJ2-7; D unresolved. From germline, CDR1 is LGHDT and CDR2 YNNKEL (reference sequence). The CDR3 is made up of 12 amino acids. Trimming removed 1 base from V and 5 bases from J, with 6 bases in between. CDR3 in DNA: TGTGCCAGCAGCCAAGGACCACACGAGCAGTACTTC. Its translation is CASSQGPHEQYF.

Here the CDR3 reads CASSPNGRGTEAFF. The CDR3 bases are TGTGCCAGCAGTCCGAATGGCCGGGGGACTGAAGCTTTCTTT. The chain combines TRBV6-5 with TRBJ1-1; possible D gene TRBD1, 5 bases. This CDR3 is 14 amino acids long. Germline CDR1 reads MNHEY; CDR2 reads SVGAGI. With 5 bases removed from V and 5 bases from J, the gap between germline ends came to 15 bases.

V gene TRBV4-2 combines with J gene TRBJ1-4; a possible D gene is TRBD1 (5 bases). Germline CDR1 and CDR2: LGHNA and YNFKEQ. This CDR3 has 15 amino acids. The V and J ends lost 0 bases and 8 bases respectively, with 13 bases between them. In DNA, the CDR3 is TGTGCCAGCAGCCAAGATGCGGGGGGAGGCGAAAAACTGTTTTTT. Translated: CASSQDAGGGEKLFF.

This clonotype has only one observation. J is TRBJ1-2 and V is TRBV7-2; D gene uncertain. Germline V gene lookup returns CDR1 SGHTA and CDR2 FQGNSA. There are 13 residues in the CDR3. V gave up 4 bases and J gave up 3 bases, with 9 bases separating them. The CDR3 DNA sequence: TGTGCCAGCAGCTATAACAGTCACTATGGCTACACCTTC. Translating gives CASSYNSHYGYTF. The full variable domain, rest sourced from reference TRBV7-2 and TRBJ1-2, is GAGVSQSPSNKVTEKGKDVELRCDPISGHTALYWYRQSLGQGLEFLIYFQGNSAPDKSGLPSDRFSAERTGGSVSTLTIQRTQQEDSAVYLCASSYNSHYGYTFGSGTRLTVV.

This sequence joins TRBV18 and TRBJ2-7; 9 positions match TRBD1. CDR3 size: 17 residues. Germline V gene sequence: CDR1 KGHSH, CDR2 LQKENI. The V and J ends lost 2 bases and 6 bases, in that order; junction bases with no gene match: 14. The chain's CDR3 is CASSPTKRQGVAGEQYF. Here the CDR3 DNA reads TGTGCCAGCTCACCAACCAAACGACAGGGGGTAGCGGGCGAGCAGTACTTC.